These 23 T cell receptor beta chains originate from one sample sequenced in a study of human T cells and chemical hapten exposure. TCRdb re-analysed the RACE reads in MiXCR, keeping a single row per CDR3 protein. The table has some 330,000 distinct CDR3 sequences, around 5.5% seen once; the top ten hold around 8%. Time point noted: pre-sensitization, week 0. The treatment here: therapeutic diphenylcyclopropenone sensitization with weekly scalp DPC. Here the sequenced sample was whole blood, taken in connection with sensitization to the hapten diphenylcyclopropenone (DPC). These receptors came from a woman under 30 with alopecia areata. Some clones in this sample may be carry-over from other donors' samples.

This clonotype was picked up many times. The rearrangement joins TRBV7-9 to TRBJ1-1; the D is unclear. Germline-derived CDR1 and CDR2 are SEHNR and FQNEAQ (reference sequence). The CDR3 runs 13 residues. The V gene lost 0 bases and the J gene lost 3 bases, with 5 bases spanning the gap. CDR3 in amino acids: CASSLARHTEAFF. CDR3 DNA: TGTGCCAGCAGCTTAGCGCGACACACTGAAGCTTTCTTT.

The genes are TRBV4-3 and TRBJ2-7; a weak D match, TRBD2 (5 bases). Germline V gene data show CDR1 as LGHNA and CDR2 as YSLEER. V lost 0 bases to trimming and J lost 3 bases, with 12 bases between them. The CDR3 totals 15 residues. CDR3 nucleotides: TGCGCCAGCAGCCAAGATGTCGGCGGGCGCTACGAGCAGTACTTC. It translates to CASSQDVGGRYEQYF.

The V and J genes are TRBV25-1 and TRBJ2-5; D not certain. This CDR3 contains 14 residues. The germline V gene has CDR1 MGHDK and CDR2 SYGVNS. V lost 0 bases, J lost 0 bases, and 5 bases lay in between. CDR3 region: CASSEYIYQETQYF. The DNA of the CDR3 is TGTGCCAGCAGTGAATATATTTACCAAGAGACCCAGTACTTC.

V is TRBV6-2 or TRBV6-3 and J is TRBJ2-1, with D uncertain. Trimming took 4 bases from V and 13 from J, leaving 11 bases between them. This CDR3 comprises 11 residues. From germline, CDR1 is MNHEY and CDR2 SVGEGT. The CDR3 DNA reads TGTGCCAGCAGTTCCGACGCAGTCCAGTTCTTC. Amino acids: CASSSDAVQFF.

This chain joins TRBV28 and TRBJ2-2, with D perhaps matching TRBD1 (6 bases). V was clipped by 7 bases and J by 6 bases, with 12 bases between them. This CDR3 spans 13 amino acids. CDR1 and CDR2 (germline): MDHEN, SYDVKM. CDR3 amino acids: CASKRQVAGELFF. In nucleotides, the CDR3 is TGTGCCAGCAAACGACAGGTCGCCGGGGAGCTGTTTTTT.

This clonotype has a handful of counts. The chain joins TRBV28 to TRBJ1-2; D gene uncertain. Germline V gene lookup returns CDR1 MDHEN and CDR2 SYDVKM. V was clipped by 6 bases and J by 2 bases, with 10 bases between them. CDR3 size: 13 residues. This chain's CDR3 is CASRNSTNYGYTF. In nucleotides, the CDR3 is TGTGCCAGCAGAAACAGTACCAACTATGGCTACACCTTC.

The table lists this clonotype with a few counts. The chain joins TRBV2 to TRBJ1-2, with TRBD1 matching 7 bases. Germline CDR1 is SNHLY and CDR2 is FYNNEI. The CDR3 sequence is 15 residues long. The junction had 11 bases not matched to a gene; V was cut back by 6 bases and J by 4 bases. In nucleotides, the CDR3 is TGTGCCAGCAGCCTAGACAGGGAGGATAGCTATGGCTACACCTTC. Translating it yields CASSLDREDSYGYTF.

This clonotype was picked up a small number of times. The DNA for the CDR3 is TGTGCCAGCAGCCCAACAGGGTTAAGGAACACCGGGGAGCTGTTTTTT. It encodes CASSPTGLRNTGELFF. V and J are TRBV3-1 and TRBJ2-2, with a possible D match to TRBD1 (6 bases). Trimming took 4 bases from V and 1 from J, leaving 13 bases between them. Germline values: CDR1 LGHDT, CDR2 YNNKEL (reference sequence). The CDR3 contains 16 residues. The full variable domain, completed using reference TRBV3-1 and TRBJ2-2, is DTAVSQTPKYLVTQMGNDKSIKCEQNLGHDTMYWYKQDSKKFLKIMFSYNNKELIINETVPNRFSPKSPDKAHLNLHINSLELGDSAVYFCASSPTGLRNTGELFFGEGSRLTVL.

This clonotype has at least ten counts. This chain links TRBV27 with TRBJ1-3; D gene ambiguous. Germline V gene sequence: CDR1 MNHEY, CDR2 SMNVEV (reference sequence). The CDR3 sequence is 14 residues long. Trimming cost V 6 bases and J 4 bases, with 13 bases left between them. CDR3 amino acids: CASRQGWSGNTIYF. In DNA form, the CDR3 reads TGTGCCAGCAGACAAGGATGGTCCGGAAACACCATATATTTT.

This clonotype showed up many times. The chain carries TRBV20-1 and TRBJ2-3; D is tentatively TRBD1 or TRBD2 (6 bases each). Germline CDR1 DFQATT, CDR2 SNEGSKA (reference sequence). The V end lost 1 base, the J end lost 2 bases, and 16 bases lay between the germline ends. This CDR3 has 16 amino acids. CDR3 amino acids: CSARVYRGPPTDTQYF. As DNA, the CDR3 is TGCAGTGCTAGAGTCTATCGGGGGCCCCCCACAGATACGCAGTATTTT.

This clonotype appeared many times. The CDR3 loop is CASGQEEGTQYF. The DNA for the CDR3 is TGTGCTAGTGGTCAAGAGGAAGGGACGCAGTATTTT. The gene calls are TRBV12-5 and TRBJ2-3; D gene uncertain. CDR3 length: 12 amino acids. Germline V lookup: CDR1 LGHNT, CDR2 FRNRAP. The V end was cut by 5 bases, the J end by 9 bases, with 12 bases between. Looking up the rest from reference TRBV12-5 and TRBJ2-3 gives the full variable domain: DARVTQTPRHKVTEMGQEVTMRCQPILGHNTVFWYRQTMMQGLELLAYFRNRAPLDDSGMPKDRFSAEMPDATLATLKIQPSEPRDSAVYFCASGQEEGTQYFGPGTRLTVL.

In its sample, this clonotype was seen many times. The chain employs TRBV4-3 and TRBJ2-3; D may be TRBD2 (7 bases). This CDR3 is 16 amino acids long. Germline V gene data show CDR1 as LGHNA and CDR2 as YSLEER. V lost 1 base and J lost 1, with 12 bases in between. This CDR3 reads CASSQGSGGRTDTQYF. The CDR3 DNA reads TGCGCCAGCAGCCAAGGCTCCGGGGGGCGCACAGATACGCAGTATTTT.

This clonotype was recorded many times. The rearrangement uses TRBV6-2 or TRBV6-3 and TRBJ1-1; D remains unclear. Germline CDR1 is MNHEY and CDR2 is SVGEGT. Trimming removed 5 bases at V and 5 bases at J, with 6 bases between. The CDR3 length is 11 residues. CDR3 in DNA: TGTGCCAGCAGTCAAGGGACTGAAGCTTTCTTT. This codes for CASSQGTEAFF.

This clonotype has ten or more counts. The chain couples TRBV7-8 to TRBJ2-7; maybe TRBD2 (6 bases). With 5 bases removed from V and 2 bases from J, the gap between germline ends came to 19 bases. From germline, CDR1 is SGHVS and CDR2 FQNEAQ. This CDR3 has 16 residues. CDR3: CASSPRDGRIAYEQYF. As DNA, the CDR3 is TGTGCCAGCAGCCCACGGGACGGGAGAATTGCCTACGAGCAGTACTTC.

Ten or more counts support this clonotype. This chain uses TRBV27 with TRBJ1-1, with 7 nucleotides matching TRBD1. Losses at the gene ends were 7 bases for V and 10 bases for J; bases not matched to a gene: 12. The CDR3 is made up of 13 amino acids. CDR1 MNHEY and CDR2 SMNVEV come from the germline V gene (reference sequence). CDR3 amino acids: CASTPSGGRVAFF. CDR3 DNA: TGTGCCAGCACCCCTTCAGGGGGGAGAGTAGCTTTCTTT.

Worth noting for this clonotype: A much larger clone is a single base away; this may be a read error. CDR3 in DNA: TGTGCCAGCACCAAAGGGGATGGCAATCAGCCCCAGCATTTT. Its protein is CASTKGDGNQPQHF. The rearrangement links TRBV6-6 to TRBJ1-5, with a possible D match to TRBD1 (5 bases). Trimming left V 7 bases short and J 2 bases short, with 12 bases between. The CDR3 has 14 amino acids. Germline V gene data show CDR1 as MNHNY and CDR2 as SVGAGI (reference sequence).

As DNA, the CDR3 is TGTGCCAGCAGCCCAGGACAATCGATCACTGAAGCTTTCTTT. Translated: CASSPGQSITEAFF. This rearrangement joins TRBV14 to TRBJ1-1; D perhaps matches TRBD1 (5 bases). V shed 4 bases and J shed 4 bases, with 13 bases lying between them. Germline values: CDR1 SGHDN, CDR2 FVKESK. The length of the CDR3 is 14 residues.

The rearrangement joins TRBV4-1 to TRBJ2-5; D remains unclear. V lost 6 bases and J 2 bases, leaving 13 bases between the germline ends. CDR1 and CDR2 (germline): MGHRA, YSYEKL. The CDR3 consists of 14 residues. CDR3: CASRKEWGQETQYF. The CDR3 DNA reads TGCGCCAGCAGAAAAGAGTGGGGACAAGAGACCCAGTACTTC.

This clonotype was seen more than once but under ten times. The chain employs TRBV7-8 and TRBJ1-2, with TRBD1 matching 7 bases. CDR1 and CDR2 from the germline V gene are SGHVS and FQNEAQ. The CDR3 is 14 amino acids. V was clipped by 5 bases and J by 2 bases; unmatched bases: 5. As DNA, the CDR3 is TGTGCCAGCAGCATAGGGACAGTCAACTATGGCTACACCTTC. This codes for CASSIGTVNYGYTF.

This clonotype has more than one count but fewer than ten. The rearrangement uses TRBV6-2 or TRBV6-3 and TRBJ2-7; D not resolved. This CDR3 spans 13 amino acids. Looked up from germline, CDR1 is MNHEY and CDR2 is SVGEGT. V was pared by 2 bases and J by 3 bases, with 8 bases between. DNA for the CDR3: TGTGCCAGCAGTTACGGTCCGATCTACGAGCAGTACTTC. It specifies CASSYGPIYEQYF.

This chain connects TRBV7-6 to TRBJ1-3; D remains ambiguous. CDR3 size: 15 residues. V dropped 5 bases and J dropped 0 bases, with 11 bases sitting between them. CDR1 SGHVS and CDR2 FNYEAQ come from the germline V gene. The CDR3 sequence is CASSNDGDSGNTIYF. The CDR3 DNA sequence: TGTGCCAGCAGCAATGACGGGGACTCTGGAAACACCATATATTTT.

The chain uses TRBV12-3 or TRBV12-4 and TRBJ1-4; 10 positions match TRBD1. Germline trimming cut 5 bases from V and 4 bases from J; bases unmatched to any gene: 4. This CDR3 is 15 amino acids long. The CDR3 reads CASSRGTGVNEKLFF. The CDR3, as DNA: TGTGCCAGCAGTCGTGGGACAGGGGTTAATGAAAAACTGTTTTTT.

This clonotype came up a few times. The V and J genes are TRBV6-1 and TRBJ2-7; D perhaps matches TRBD2 (6 bases). Deletions cut 3 bases from V and 2 bases from J, with 8 bases between. The germline gives CDR1 MNHNS, CDR2 SASEGT. The CDR3 loop spans 13 amino acids. Here the CDR3 reads CASSEGLTYEQYF. The CDR3 region has the DNA TGTGCCAGCAGTGAGGGACTTACCTACGAGCAGTACTTC.